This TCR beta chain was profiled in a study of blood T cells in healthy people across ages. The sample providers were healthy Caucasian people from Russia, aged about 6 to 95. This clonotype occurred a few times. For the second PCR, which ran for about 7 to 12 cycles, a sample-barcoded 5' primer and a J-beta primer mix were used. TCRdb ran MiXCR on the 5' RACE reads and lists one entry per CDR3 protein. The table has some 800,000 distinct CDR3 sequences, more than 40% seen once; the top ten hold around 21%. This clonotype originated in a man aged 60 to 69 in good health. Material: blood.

CDR3 bases: TGTGCCATCAGTGAGTCCGGGACAGTCTACGAGCAGTACTTC. Protein: CAISESGTVYEQYF. This rearrangement joins TRBV10-3 to TRBJ2-7; 7 bases fit TRBD1. This CDR3 is built from 14 residues. Germline CDR1 is ENHRY and CDR2 is SYGVKD. V lost 0 bases and J lost 3; bases outside the gene matches: 2.